This is a list of T cell receptor beta chains from one sample in a study of identical twins. TCRdb redid the calling of the 5' RACE reads with MiXCR, one entry per CDR3 protein. The data contain fewer than 350,000 distinct CDR3 sequences, about 8.3% of them singletons. These data are also associated with another study on yellow fever vaccine responses in identical twins.

Sequencing was carried out using memory (CD45RO+) T cells sorted from blood. The receptors originated from a woman aged 18-30 years in good health. The CDR3 runs from the conserved cysteine through the conserved F or W. Fields, in order: J gene, D gene, V gene, clone size, CDR3 protein, CDR3 DNA. The D gene is left open where the match is weak. Where a row states a size, it is once, few, many or the class of an expanded clone; other rows omit it.

TRBJ2-1 - TRBV19 - CASSPNHNEQFF TGTGCCAGTAGCCCGAATCACAATGAGCAGTTCTTC
TRBJ2-1 TRBD2 TRBV20-1 - CSATDGRAYNEQFF TGCAGTGCTACCGACGGGAGGGCCTACAATGAGCAGTTCTTC
TRBJ1-5 TRBD1 TRBV4-1 - CASSQDLGQGNNQPQHF TGCGCCAGCAGCCAAGATTTGGGACAGGGAAACAATCAGCCCCAGCATTTT
TRBJ2-1 TRBD2 TRBV7-9 - CASSPRTSIRDNEQFF TGTGCCAGCAGCCCCAGGACTAGTATCCGCGACAATGAGCAGTTCTTC
TRBJ2-3 TRBD2 TRBV20-1 - CSARVLGLAGGGRTDTQYF TGCAGTGCTAGGGTCCTCGGACTAGCGGGAGGGGGTCGCACAGATACGCAGTATTTT
TRBJ2-3 TRBD2 TRBV20-1 few CSAMRASGRSADTQYF TGCAGTGCTATGAGAGCTAGCGGGAGGAGCGCAGATACGCAGTATTTT
TRBJ2-1 - TRBV3-1 few CASSARLGYEQFF TGTGCCAGCAGCGCCCGACTAGGGTATGAGCAGTTCTTC
TRBJ2-1 TRBD2 TRBV10-3 many CAISDPSGSHNEQFF TGTGCCATCAGTGACCCTAGCGGGAGTCACAATGAGCAGTTCTTC
TRBJ2-3 - TRBV9 - CASSGKLAGAADTQYF TGTGCCAGCAGCGGTAAACTTGCAGGGGCGGCCGATACGCAGTATTTT
TRBJ2-7 TRBD1 TRBV19 few CASSGTASNYEQYF TGTGCCAGTAGCGGGACAGCCTCCAACTACGAGCAGTACTTC
TRBJ2-3 TRBD2 TRBV4-2 many CASSQEFGGATDTQYF TGTGCCAGCAGCCAAGAGTTCGGGGGGGCCACAGATACGCAGTATTTT
TRBJ2-1 - TRBV6-5 - CASSYGGVSYNEQFF TGTGCCAGCAGTTACGGTGGAGTCTCCTACAATGAGCAGTTCTTC
TRBJ2-4 TRBD2 TRBV20-1 - CSASVAGGRDIQYF TGCAGTGCTAGCGTAGCGGGGGGGCGTGACATTCAGTACTTC
TRBJ1-1 TRBD1 TRBV27 - CASSAQGAVVGFF TGTGCCAGCAGCGCACAGGGGGCAGTGGTTGGTTTCTTT
TRBJ2-2 - TRBV10-3 many CAISPRDGENGSGELFF TGTGCCATCAGTCCGAGGGACGGAGAGAACGGTAGCGGGGAGCTGTTTTTT
TRBJ1-1 TRBD1 TRBV20-1 few CSAARTGGGTEAFF TGCAGTGCTGCCAGGACAGGGGGCGGCACTGAAGCTTTCTTT
TRBJ2-3 TRBD2 TRBV5-6 - CASSLAQLAGGADTQYF TGTGCCAGCAGCTTGGCCCAACTAGCGGGGGGGGCAGATACGCAGTATTTT
TRBJ2-2 - TRBV10-2 - CASSGQGWELFF TGCGCCAGCAGTGGGCAGGGGTGGGAGCTGTTTTTT
TRBJ2-6 - TRBV10-2 many CASIDRHSGANVLTF TGCGCCAGCATCGACAGACACTCTGGGGCCAACGTCCTGACTTTC
TRBJ1-5 - TRBV10-2 - CASSEPQREQPQHF TGCGCCAGCAGTGAGCCCCAAAGGGAGCAGCCCCAGCATTTT
TRBJ2-7 TRBD1 TRBV13 few CASSLRRDRESYEQYF TGTGCCAGCAGCTTAAGGAGGGACAGGGAATCCTACGAGCAGTACTTC
TRBJ2-7 TRBD2 TRBV29-1 many CSVAERGSSYEQYF TGCAGCGTTGCAGAGCGGGGAAGCTCCTACGAGCAGTACTTC
TRBJ2-5 - TRBV25-1 - CASSLWAGGETQYF TGTGCCAGCTCCCTTTGGGCAGGAGGAGAGACCCAGTACTTC
TRBJ1-2 - TRBV5-1 many CASSLGVPATYYTF TGCGCCAGCAGCTTGGGGGTGCCGGCGACGTACTACACCTTC
TRBJ1-5 TRBD1 TRBV4-1 many CASSQDLGQVQPQHF TGCGCCAGCAGCCAAGACCTGGGACAGGTACAGCCCCAGCATTTT
TRBJ1-2 - TRBV5-1 many CASSEGGYGYTF TGCGCCAGCAGCGAAGGGGGCTATGGCTACACCTTC
TRBJ1-1 - TRBV7-3 - CASSLDQGLNAEAFF TGTGCCAGCAGCTTAGATCAGGGACTGAACGCTGAAGCTTTCTTT
TRBJ2-5 - TRBV24-1 many CATSDLFEETQYF TGTGCCACCAGTGATTTGTTCGAAGAGACCCAGTACTTC
TRBJ2-5 TRBD1 TRBV29-1 - CSVEDSVVDRVGETQYF TGCAGCGTTGAGGACTCCGTGGTCGACAGGGTCGGCGAGACCCAGTACTTC
TRBJ1-2 - TRBV5-8 - CASSLLVVRGTFSYTF TGTGCCAGCAGCTTGTTGGTGGTCAGGGGCACTTTTAGCTACACCTTC
TRBJ1-1 TRBD1 TRBV12-3/TRBV12-4 few CASSLNRGNRGTEAFF TGTGCCAGCAGTTTGAATAGAGGTAACAGGGGCACTGAAGCTTTCTTT
TRBJ1-2 - TRBV28 many CASSLPHSTELYTF TGTGCCAGCAGTTTACCCCACTCGACAGAGCTCTACACCTTC
TRBJ2-3 - TRBV5-1 few CASSLDRLTDTQYF TGCGCCAGCAGCTTGGACAGACTCACAGATACGCAGTATTTT
TRBJ1-1 - TRBV6-5 few CASSYSSGGRTEAFF TGTGCCAGCAGTTACTCCTCCGGGGGGCGCACTGAAGCTTTCTTT
TRBJ2-5 - TRBV2 many CASSAHLQETQYF TGTGCCAGCAGTGCTCACCTTCAAGAGACCCAGTACTTC
TRBJ2-1 TRBD1 TRBV5-1 - CASSLVPTGGENEQFF TGCGCCAGCAGCTTGGTCCCGACAGGGGGCGAGAATGAGCAGTTCTTC
TRBJ1-1 TRBD1 TRBV6-1 many CASTKQGRPEAFF TGTGCCAGCACTAAACAGGGGCGCCCTGAAGCTTTCTTT
TRBJ2-7 TRBD2 TRBV12-3/TRBV12-4 many CASRQAGFTYEQYF TGTGCCAGCAGGCAAGCGGGATTCACCTACGAGCAGTACTTC
TRBJ1-3 - TRBV5-6 - CASSLVRVEGNTIYF TGTGCCAGCAGCTTGGTGAGGGTCGAGGGAAACACCATATATTTT
TRBJ2-3 TRBD1 TRBV29-1 few CSVTRQGASTDTQYF TGCAGCGTGACTCGACAGGGGGCTTCGACAGATACGCAGTATTTT
TRBJ2-2 TRBD1 TRBV27 many CASRKRTGGNTGELFF TGTGCCAGCAGGAAAAGGACAGGGGGAAACACCGGGGAGCTGTTTTTT
TRBJ1-2 - TRBV20-1 few CSAREVGVGGYTF TGCAGTGCTAGAGAGGTTGGGGTCGGGGGCTACACCTTC
TRBJ2-4 - TRBV6-1 few CASSGDGNIQYF TGTGCCAGCAGTGGGGATGGGAACATTCAGTACTTC
TRBJ2-3 TRBD1 TRBV11-2 - CASSPHPRDRADRDTQYF TGTGCCAGCAGCCCCCACCCCAGGGACAGGGCGGATAGAGATACGCAGTATTTT
TRBJ2-5 TRBD2 TRBV20-1 few CSATPQPGLAGDGETQYF TGCAGTGCTACCCCTCAACCGGGACTAGCGGGAGATGGGGAGACCCAGTACTTC
TRBJ2-7 TRBD2 TRBV12-3/TRBV12-4 many CASRGTSLYEQYF TGTGCCAGCAGAGGGACTAGCCTCTACGAGCAGTACTTC
TRBJ2-5 - TRBV7-9 - CASAPVGETQYF TGTGCCAGCGCCCCTGTGGGGGAGACCCAGTACTTC
TRBJ1-1 - TRBV3-1 many CASSQDSGRKAFF TGTGCCAGCAGCCAAGATTCAGGGAGGAAAGCTTTCTTT
TRBJ2-7 - TRBV27 - CASSPTGVISYEQYF TGTGCCAGCAGTCCGACCGGAGTTATATCCTACGAGCAGTACTTC
TRBJ2-5 - TRBV7-2 - CASSSGLRETQYF TGTGCCAGCAGCTCCGGACTAAGAGAGACCCAGTACTTC